A selection of T cell receptor beta chains follows, all from one sample in a study of cytomegalovirus exposure and HLA in healthy donors. Sequenced by immunoSEQ multiplex PCR; TCRdb stores in-frame clones only, minus some. The sample has fewer than 200,000 clones, roughly 86% seen once. Sequenced material: PBMCs. The receptors here all came from a man aged 18 to 30 in good health and CMV-seropositive. CDR3s include the opening cysteine and the closing phenylalanine or tryptophan. The D gene is left open where the match is weak. Expanded clones are given a class, and other clones once, few, many or no size at all.

TRBD2	TRBJ2-3	NA	TRBV7-9	TGTGCCAGCAGCTTTAGCGGGAGGGGAACAGATACGCAGTATTTT	CASSFSGRGTDTQYF
NA	TRBJ2-3	NA	TRBV5-5	TGTGCCAGCAGCTTTGGGGGGAGCACAGATACGCAGTATTTT	CASSFGGSTDTQYF
TRBD2	TRBJ2-7	NA	TRBV7-9	TGTGCCAGCAGCTCGGAGCGGGGCGCTGACGAGCAGTACTTC	CASSSERGADEQYF
NA	TRBJ2-3	once	TRBV21-1	TGTGCCAGCAGCAACCTTGCACTAGCGGGTCCCCCTAACCTGCTCGATACGCAGTATTTT	CASSNLALAGPPNLLDTQYF
NA	TRBJ1-1	NA	TRBV19	TGTGCCAGTAGTATTATCAGGGACACGGCTGAAGCTTTCTTT	CASSIIRDTAEAFF
NA	TRBJ1-1	NA	TRBV21-1	TGTGCCAGCGCTAACCGGGACAGTCAGGATGAAGCTTTCTTT	CASANRDSQDEAFF
NA	TRBJ2-7	NA	TRBV30	TGTGCCTGGAGTGTAAGAGGGTCCGACGAGCAGTACTTC	CAWSVRGSDEQYF
NA	TRBJ2-7	NA	TRBV19	TGTGCCAGTAGTCCAGAAGAAAACTACGAGCAGTACTTC	CASSPEENYEQYF
TRBD1	TRBJ1-1	once	TRBV28	TGTGCCAGCAGTGGGGACAGGGGGGGGTCGAGTGAAGCTTTCTTT	CASSGDRGGSSEAFF
TRBD1	TRBJ1-2	NA	TRBV7-9	TGTGCCAGCAGCCATCGGGACAGGGAGGTTGGCTACACCTTC	CASSHRDREVGYTF
TRBD1	TRBJ2-3	NA	TRBV10-3	TGTGCCATCAGTGGTACCTCCGGGACAGGGAACACAGATACGCAGTATTTT	CAISGTSGTGNTDTQYF
NA	TRBJ2-7	NA	TRBV6-1	TGTGCCAGCAGTGAGAGACAGTTCTACGAGCAGTACTTC	CASSERQFYEQYF
NA	TRBJ2-1	NA	TRBV19	TGTGCCAGTAGTATCACTAGCTACAATGAGCAGTTCTTC	CASSITSYNEQFF
NA	TRBJ2-7	NA	TRBV19	TGTGCCAGTAGCAAACAAGAGGCTACCTACGAGCAGTACTTC	CASSKQEATYEQYF
TRBD1	TRBJ2-7	NA	TRBV27	TGTGCCAGCAGTTTAACCAGGGGGCTAGGATACGAGCAGTACTTC	CASSLTRGLGYEQYF
TRBD2	TRBJ2-3	NA	TRBV7-9	TGTGCCAGCAGCTTAGGGTCTAGCGGTCCGGGTACGCAGTATTTT	CASSLGSSGPGTQYF
NA	TRBJ2-1	NA	TRBV11-3	TGTGCCAGCAGTCGAACATACAATGAGCAGTTCTTC	CASSRTYNEQFF
NA	TRBJ1-3	once	TRBV19	TGTGCCAGTAGAATTGTTTCAGGGCCGAGAAACACCATATATTTT	CASRIVSGPRNTIYF
NA	TRBJ1-2	NA	TRBV18	TGTGCCAGCTCACCAAAAGGGGTCGGCTATGGCTACACCTTC	CASSPKGVGYGYTF
TRBD1	TRBJ2-6	NA	TRBV28	TGTGCCAGCAGAAACAGGGGGAGGTCTGGGGCCAACGTCCTGACTTTC	CASRNRGRSGANVLTF
NA	TRBJ2-5	NA	TRBV7-8	TGTGCCAGCAGCTTAAGCGTAGCAGACGGTTATGGAGAGACCCAGTACTTC	CASSLSVADGYGETQYF
TRBD2	TRBJ2-1	NA	TRBV27	TGTGCCAGCAGTCGATGGACTAGCGGGAGAAATAATGAGCAGTTCTTC	CASSRWTSGRNNEQFF
TRBD2	TRBJ2-3	NA	TRBV7-3	TGTGCCAGCAGCGGTGGACTAGCGGGACGGGGTGGGACGCAGTATTTT	CASSGGLAGRGGTQYF
NA	TRBJ2-3	NA	TRBV27	TGTGCCAGCAAAAACCTAGAACTCCCAGATACGCAGTATTTT	CASKNLELPDTQYF
NA	TRBJ2-3	NA	TRBV5-1	TGCGCCAGCAGCATCACAGCAGATACGCAGTATTTT	CASSITADTQYF
NA	TRBJ2-7	NA	TRBV5-1	TGCGCCAGCAGCCGGACTGGGAACTACGAGCAGTACTTC	CASSRTGNYEQYF
NA	TRBJ2-7	NA	TRBV6-5	TGTGCCAGCAGTTGGGACATCGGACCCTACGAGCAGTACTTC	CASSWDIGPYEQYF
TRBD1	TRBJ1-2	NA	TRBV25-1	TGTGCCAGCAGGGGACAGGGCTACTATGGCTACACCTTC	CASRGQGYYGYTF
TRBD2	TRBJ2-1	NA	TRBV7-9	TGTGCCAGCAGCCCCGTAAGGGTTACTAGCGGGAGAGGCAATGAGCAGTTCTTC	CASSPVRVTSGRGNEQFF
NA	TRBJ2-3	NA	TRBV5-1	TGCGCCAGCAGCTTGTTAGGACTGTATGACGCAGATACGCAGTATTTT	CASSLLGLYDADTQYF
NA	TRBJ2-6	NA	TRBV5-4	TGTGCCAGCAGCTTTGGGGGCGGAAGCTCTGGGGCCAACGTCCTGACTTTC	CASSFGGGSSGANVLTF
TRBD2	TRBJ2-1	NA	TRBV19	TGTGCCAGTAGTAACCCTGGGCTAGCGGGAGGCGGGGGCTACAATGAGCAGTTCTTC	CASSNPGLAGGGGYNEQFF
NA	TRBJ1-3	NA	TRBV7-6	TGTGCCAGCAGCTTAGAATTTCTGACAGCCTCCTCTGGAAACACCATATATTTT	CASSLEFLTASSGNTIYF
TRBD1	TRBJ2-3	NA	TRBV7-2	TGTGCCAGCAGCCTAAGGACAGGGAGAACAGATACGCAGTATTTT	CASSLRTGRTDTQYF
TRBD2	TRBJ2-7	NA	TRBV11-2	TGTGCCAGCAGCTTAGATGGGTATAGCGGGTACGAGCAGTACTTC	CASSLDGYSGYEQYF
NA	TRBJ2-1	NA	TRBV5-1	TGCGCCAGCAGTCCCTCTCCGAGCTCCTACAATGAGCAGTTCTTC	CASSPSPSSYNEQFF
TRBD2	TRBJ2-3	NA	TRBV7-8	TGTGCCAGCAGCCCTCGTGTTAGCGGGAGGGCCCTCGTAGGTACAGATACGCAGTATTTT	CASSPRVSGRALVGTDTQYF
TRBD1	TRBJ2-1	once	TRBV11-2	TGTGCCAGCAACTCATTCCGGGGACAGGGGGGCAATGAGCAGTTCTTC	CASNSFRGQGGNEQFF
TRBD1	TRBJ1-1	NA	TRBV19	TGTGCCAGTATCCCTATGTGGGCCAGGGGGCAGAGGACTGAAGCTTTCTTT	CASIPMWARGQRTEAFF
TRBD1	TRBJ1-1	NA	TRBV27	TGTGCCAGCAAAGACAGGGGTCGAGCTTTCTTT	CASKDRGRAFF
TRBD2	TRBJ2-3	NA	TRBV15	TGTGCCACCAGCAGAAAAACTAGCGGGGTCACAGATACGCAGTATTTT	CATSRKTSGVTDTQYF
NA	TRBJ2-7	NA	TRBV7-9	TGTGCCAGCACCACAGGGTGGGAGCAGTACTTC	CASTTGWEQYF
TRBD2	TRBJ2-1	NA	TRBV6-1	TGTGCCAGCAGTGTATCAGGACTAGCGGGAAAAAATGAGCAGTTCTTC	CASSVSGLAGKNEQFF
TRBD1	TRBJ1-1	NA	TRBV4-1	TGCGCCAGCAGCCACCGGGACAGGGTGAACACTGAAGCTTTCTTT	CASSHRDRVNTEAFF
NA	TRBJ2-3	NA	TRBV5-1	TGCGCCAGCAGCTTGGACGCGGGCGGAGACACAGATACGCAGTATTTT	CASSLDAGGDTDTQYF
TRBD2	TRBJ2-3	once	TRBV4-1	TGCGCCAGCAGCCAAGACCCCTCCCGACTAGCGGCTAGCACAGATACGCAGTATTTT	CASSQDPSRLAASTDTQYF
TRBD2	TRBJ2-7	NA	TRBV27	TGTGCCAGCAGCGAGGGACTAGCGGGTACCGGGTACGAGCAGTACTTC	CASSEGLAGTGYEQYF
TRBD1	TRBJ2-5	NA	TRBV5-4	TGTGCCAGCAGCTTGAGGACAGGGTCGGTGGAGACCCAGTACTTC	CASSLRTGSVETQYF
TRBD2	TRBJ2-3	NA	TRBV30	TGTGCCTGGAGTGGACTAGCGGGGTTCACAGATACGCAGTATTTT	CAWSGLAGFTDTQYF
TRBD2	TRBJ2-1	NA	TRBV27	TGTGCCAGCACGCTAGCGGGCCCTAGTGGTGAGCAGTTCTTC	CASTLAGPSGEQFF
NA	TRBJ2-1	NA	TRBV6-4	TGTGCCAGCAGTGACTCGGGAGCTGCGGAGTACAATGAGCAGTTCTTC	CASSDSGAAEYNEQFF
TRBD1	TRBJ2-1	NA	TRBV2	TGTGCCAGCCGACAGGGTGTCAACAATGAGCAGTTCTTC	CASRQGVNNEQFF
NA	TRBJ2-7	NA	TRBV11-2	TGTGCCAGCAGCCGCCCGGGACTTCCTCACGAGCAGTACTTC	CASSRPGLPHEQYF
TRBD2	TRBJ2-5	NA	TRBV18	TGTGCCAGCTCACCAAGTCCAGCGGGAGGGTTAGAGACCCAGTACTTC	CASSPSPAGGLETQYF
NA	TRBJ2-5	NA	TRBV6-6	TGTGCCAGCAGTTTAATCCGGAGTCAAGAGACCCAGTACTTC	CASSLIRSQETQYF
NA	TRBJ1-2	NA	TRBV9	TGTGCCAGCAGCGGACTGAGGGACTTTTCCCATGGCTACACCTTC	CASSGLRDFSHGYTF
NA	TRBJ2-7	NA	TRBV27	TGTGCCAGTGGCCGTCTAGGGGCCTCCTACGAGCAGTACTTC	CASGRLGASYEQYF
NA	TRBJ1-3	few	TRBV7-6	TGTGCCAGCAGCTTGGGCCGGGGTAACACCATATATTTT	CASSLGRGNTIYF
NA	TRBJ1-5	NA	TRBV21-1	TGTGCCAGCAGTTTCCTCGAGAGGGGGCGACGGAACGTGAATCAGCCCCAGCATTTT	CASSFLERGRRNVNQPQHF